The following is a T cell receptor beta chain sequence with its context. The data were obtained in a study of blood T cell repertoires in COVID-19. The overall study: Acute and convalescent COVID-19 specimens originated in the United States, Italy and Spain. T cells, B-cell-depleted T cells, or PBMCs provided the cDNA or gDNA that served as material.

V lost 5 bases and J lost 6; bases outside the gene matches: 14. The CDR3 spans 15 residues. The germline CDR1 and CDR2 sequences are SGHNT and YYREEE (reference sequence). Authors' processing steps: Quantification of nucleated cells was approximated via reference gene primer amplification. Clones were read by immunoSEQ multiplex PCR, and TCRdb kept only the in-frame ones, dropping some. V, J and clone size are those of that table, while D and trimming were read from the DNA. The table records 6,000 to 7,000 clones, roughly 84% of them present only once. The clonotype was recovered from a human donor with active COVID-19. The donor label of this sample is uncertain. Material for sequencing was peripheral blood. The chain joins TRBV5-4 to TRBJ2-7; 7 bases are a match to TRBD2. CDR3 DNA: TGTGCCAGCAGTTCCCCGGGGGGATCCCCTTCCGAGCAGTACTTC. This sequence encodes CASSSPGGSPSEQYF.